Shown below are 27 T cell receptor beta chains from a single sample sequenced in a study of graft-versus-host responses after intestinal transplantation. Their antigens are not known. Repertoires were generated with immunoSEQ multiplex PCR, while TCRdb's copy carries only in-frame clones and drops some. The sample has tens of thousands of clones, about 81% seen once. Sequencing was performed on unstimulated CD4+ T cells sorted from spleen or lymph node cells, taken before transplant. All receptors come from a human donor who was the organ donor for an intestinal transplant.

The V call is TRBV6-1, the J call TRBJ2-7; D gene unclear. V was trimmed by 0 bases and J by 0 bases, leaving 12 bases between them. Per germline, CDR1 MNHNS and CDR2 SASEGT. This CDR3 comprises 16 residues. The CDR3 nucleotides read TGTGCCAGCAGTGAAGCGCGAGAATCGAACTCCTACGAGCAGTACTTC. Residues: CASSEARESNSYEQYF.

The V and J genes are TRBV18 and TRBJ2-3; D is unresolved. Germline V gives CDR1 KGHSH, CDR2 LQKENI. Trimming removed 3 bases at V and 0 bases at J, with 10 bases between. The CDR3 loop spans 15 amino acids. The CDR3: CASSPAQTSTDTQYF. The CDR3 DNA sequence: TGTGCCAGCTCACCGGCCCAGACTAGCACAGATACGCAGTATTTT.

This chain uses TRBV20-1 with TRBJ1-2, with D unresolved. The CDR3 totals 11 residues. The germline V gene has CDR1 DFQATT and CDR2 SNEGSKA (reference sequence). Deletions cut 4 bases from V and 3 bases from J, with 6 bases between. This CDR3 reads CSAKGYYGYTF. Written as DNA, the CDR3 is TGCAGTGCTAAAGGGTACTATGGCTACACCTTC.

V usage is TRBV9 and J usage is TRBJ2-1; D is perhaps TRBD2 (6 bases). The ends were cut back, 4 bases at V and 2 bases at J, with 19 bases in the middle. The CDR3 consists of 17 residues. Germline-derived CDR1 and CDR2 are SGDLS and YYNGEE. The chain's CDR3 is CASSQTTGTGTYNEQFF. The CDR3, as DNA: TGTGCCAGCAGCCAAACGACCGGGACTGGGACCTACAATGAGCAGTTCTTC.

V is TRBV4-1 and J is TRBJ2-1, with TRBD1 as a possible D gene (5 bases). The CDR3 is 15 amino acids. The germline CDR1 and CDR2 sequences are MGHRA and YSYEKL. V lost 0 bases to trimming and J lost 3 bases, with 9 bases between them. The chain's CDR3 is CASSQDRRGYNEQFF. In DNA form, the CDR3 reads TGCGCCAGCAGCCAAGATCGTAGGGGCTACAATGAGCAGTTCTTC.

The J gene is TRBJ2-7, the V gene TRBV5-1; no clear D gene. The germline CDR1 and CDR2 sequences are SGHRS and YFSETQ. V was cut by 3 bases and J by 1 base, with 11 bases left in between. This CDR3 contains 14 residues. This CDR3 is CASSSPGGSYEQYF. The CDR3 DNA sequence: TGCGCCAGCAGCTCCCCCGGTGGGTCCTACGAGCAGTACTTC.

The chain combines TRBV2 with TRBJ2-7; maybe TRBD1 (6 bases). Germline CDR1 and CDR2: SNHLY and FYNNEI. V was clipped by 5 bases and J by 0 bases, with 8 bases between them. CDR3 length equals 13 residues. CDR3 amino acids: CASSRDTSYEQYF. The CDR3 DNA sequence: TGTGCCAGCAGTCGGGACACCTCCTACGAGCAGTACTTC.

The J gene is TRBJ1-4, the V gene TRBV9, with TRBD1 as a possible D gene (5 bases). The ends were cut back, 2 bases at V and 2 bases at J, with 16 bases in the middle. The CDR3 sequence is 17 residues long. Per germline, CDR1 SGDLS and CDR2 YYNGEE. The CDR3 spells CASSVGTQGFTNEKLFF. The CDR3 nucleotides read TGTGCCAGCAGCGTCGGTACCCAGGGTTTCACTAATGAAAAACTGTTTTTT.

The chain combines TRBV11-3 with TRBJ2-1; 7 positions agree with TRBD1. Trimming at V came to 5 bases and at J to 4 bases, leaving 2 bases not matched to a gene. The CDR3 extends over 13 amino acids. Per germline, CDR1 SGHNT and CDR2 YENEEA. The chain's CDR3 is CASSGQVYNEQFF. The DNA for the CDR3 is TGTGCCAGCAGCGGACAGGTTTACAATGAGCAGTTCTTC.

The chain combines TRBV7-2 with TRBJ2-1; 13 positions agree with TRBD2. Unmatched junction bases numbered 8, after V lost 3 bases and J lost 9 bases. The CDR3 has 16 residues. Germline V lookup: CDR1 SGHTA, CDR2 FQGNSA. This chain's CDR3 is CASSFKLAGGLGEQFF. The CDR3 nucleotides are TGTGCCAGCAGCTTTAAACTAGCGGGGGGGCTAGGTGAGCAGTTCTTC.

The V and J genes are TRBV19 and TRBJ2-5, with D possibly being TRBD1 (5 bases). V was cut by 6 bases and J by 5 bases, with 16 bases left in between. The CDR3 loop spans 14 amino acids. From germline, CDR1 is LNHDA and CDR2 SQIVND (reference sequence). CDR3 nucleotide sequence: TGTGCCAGTAGGTCAGGGCCGAAAATGGAGACCCAGTACTTC. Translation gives CASRSGPKMETQYF.

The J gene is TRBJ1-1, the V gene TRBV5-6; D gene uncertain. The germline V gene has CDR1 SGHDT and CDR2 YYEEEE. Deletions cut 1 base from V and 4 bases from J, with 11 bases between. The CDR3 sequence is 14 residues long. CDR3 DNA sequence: TGTGCCAGCAGCTTGAATTTCGGGCCCACTGAAGCTTTCTTT. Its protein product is CASSLNFGPTEAFF.

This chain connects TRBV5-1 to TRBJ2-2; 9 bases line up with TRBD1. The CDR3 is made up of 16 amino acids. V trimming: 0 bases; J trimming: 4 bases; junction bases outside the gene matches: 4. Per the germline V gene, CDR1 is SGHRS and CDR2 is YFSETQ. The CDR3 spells CASSLATGGGTGELFF. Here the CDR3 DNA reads TGCGCCAGCAGCTTGGCCACAGGGGGCGGCACCGGGGAGCTGTTTTTT.

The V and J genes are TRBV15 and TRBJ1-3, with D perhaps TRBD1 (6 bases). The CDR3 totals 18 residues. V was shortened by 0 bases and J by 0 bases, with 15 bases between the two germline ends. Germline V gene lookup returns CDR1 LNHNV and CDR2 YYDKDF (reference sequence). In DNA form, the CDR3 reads TGTGCCACCAGCAGAGATCGGGACACCTTCGTCTCTGGAAACACCATATATTTT. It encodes CATSRDRDTFVSGNTIYF.

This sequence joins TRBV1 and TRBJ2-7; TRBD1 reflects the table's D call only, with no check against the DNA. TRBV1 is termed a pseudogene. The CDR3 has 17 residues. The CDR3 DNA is TGCACCAGCAGCCTATCTGACCGGGACAGGGGGCTCTACGAGCAGTACTTC. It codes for CTSSLSDRDRGLYEQYF.

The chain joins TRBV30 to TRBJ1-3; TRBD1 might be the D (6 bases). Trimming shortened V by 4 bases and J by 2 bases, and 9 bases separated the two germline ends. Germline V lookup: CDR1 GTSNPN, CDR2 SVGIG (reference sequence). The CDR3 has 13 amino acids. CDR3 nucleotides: TGTGCCTGGACTCCAGGGGCTGGAAACACCATATATTTT. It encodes CAWTPGAGNTIYF.

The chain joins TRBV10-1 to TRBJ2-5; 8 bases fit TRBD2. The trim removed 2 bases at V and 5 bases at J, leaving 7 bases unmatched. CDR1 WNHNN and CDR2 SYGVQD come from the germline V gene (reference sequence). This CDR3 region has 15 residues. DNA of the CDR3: TGCGCCAGCAGTGAGAGGGTCGGGAGGGGCGAGACCCAGTACTTC. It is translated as CASSERVGRGETQYF.

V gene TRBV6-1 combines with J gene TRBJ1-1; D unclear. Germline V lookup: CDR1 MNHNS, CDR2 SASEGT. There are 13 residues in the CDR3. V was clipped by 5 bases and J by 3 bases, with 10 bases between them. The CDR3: CASSWEFDTEAFF. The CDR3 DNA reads TGTGCCAGCAGTTGGGAGTTCGACACTGAAGCTTTCTTT.

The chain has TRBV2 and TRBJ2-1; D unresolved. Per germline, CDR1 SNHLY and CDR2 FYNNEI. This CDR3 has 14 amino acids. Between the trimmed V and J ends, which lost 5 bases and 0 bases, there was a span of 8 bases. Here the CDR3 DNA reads TGTGCCAGCAGTCGACAAGTCTCCTACAATGAGCAGTTCTTC. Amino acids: CASSRQVSYNEQFF. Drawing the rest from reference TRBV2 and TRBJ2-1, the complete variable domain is EPEVTQTPSHQVTQMGQEVILRCVPISNHLYFYWYRQILGQKVEFLVSFYNNEISEKSEIFDDQFSVERPDGSNFTLKIRSTKLEDSAMYFCASSRQVSYNEQFFGPGTRLTVL.

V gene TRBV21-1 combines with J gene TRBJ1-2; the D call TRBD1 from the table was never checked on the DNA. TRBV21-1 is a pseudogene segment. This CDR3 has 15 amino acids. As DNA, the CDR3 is TGTGCCAGCCTCCCAACGAACAGGGCAGGCTATGGCTACACCTTC. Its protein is CASLPTNRAGYGYTF.

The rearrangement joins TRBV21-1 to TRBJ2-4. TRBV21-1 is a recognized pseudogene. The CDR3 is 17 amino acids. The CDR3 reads CASRIVILQQRKNIQYF. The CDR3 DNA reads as TGTGCCAGCAGGATTGTCATACTACAGCAAAGAAAAAACATTCAGTACTTC.

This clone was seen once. CDR3 DNA: TGTGCCAGCAGCGCCCAGAATCTGGTAGGGGACATTCAGTACTTC. The encoded protein is CASSAQNLVGDIQYF. V and J are TRBV7-9 and TRBJ2-4, with a weak D call TRBD1 (5 bases). This CDR3 spans 15 amino acids. Germline CDR1 reads SEHNR; CDR2 reads FQNEAQ (reference sequence). The ends were cut back, 5 bases at V and 8 bases at J, with 19 bases in the middle.

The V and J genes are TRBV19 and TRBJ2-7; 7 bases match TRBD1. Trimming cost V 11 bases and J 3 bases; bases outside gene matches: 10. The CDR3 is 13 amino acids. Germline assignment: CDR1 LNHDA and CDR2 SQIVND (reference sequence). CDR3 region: CAGILQGSYEQYF. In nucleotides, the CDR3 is TGTGCCGGCATTTTACAGGGGAGCTACGAGCAGTACTTC.

The CDR3 reads CASRGSGATQYF. The DNA for the CDR3 is TGTGCCTCACGGGGCTCCGGGGCTACGCAGTATTTT. V is TRBV30 and J is TRBJ2-3; D possibly matches TRBD1 or TRBD2 (5 bases each). CDR1 is GTSNPN and CDR2 is SVGIG in the germline V gene (reference sequence). The germline V and J ends were trimmed by 7 bases and 8 bases, with 16 bases remaining between them. CDR3 length equals 12 residues. Supplemented by reference TRBV30 and TRBJ2-3, the full variable domain reads SQTIHQWPATLVQPVGSPLSLECTVEGTSNPNLYWYRQAAGRGLQLLFYSVGIGQISSEVPQNLSASRPQDRQFILSSKKLLLSDSGFYLCASRGSGATQYFGPGTRLTVL.

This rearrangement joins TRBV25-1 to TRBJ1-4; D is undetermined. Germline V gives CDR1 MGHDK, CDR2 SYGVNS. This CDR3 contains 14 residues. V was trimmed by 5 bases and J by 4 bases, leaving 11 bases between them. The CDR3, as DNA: TGTGCCAGCAGTAACGCTGCTTATAATGAAAAACTGTTTTTT. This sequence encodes CASSNAAYNEKLFF.

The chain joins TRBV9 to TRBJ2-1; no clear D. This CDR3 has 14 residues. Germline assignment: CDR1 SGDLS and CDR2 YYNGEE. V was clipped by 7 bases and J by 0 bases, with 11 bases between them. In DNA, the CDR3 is TGTGCCAGCGCCAACCCGAGCTCCTACAATGAGCAGTTCTTC. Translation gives CASANPSSYNEQFF.

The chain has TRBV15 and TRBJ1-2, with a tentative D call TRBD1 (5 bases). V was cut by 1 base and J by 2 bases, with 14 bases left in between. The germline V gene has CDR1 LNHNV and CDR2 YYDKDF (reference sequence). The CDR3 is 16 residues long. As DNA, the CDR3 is TGTGCCACCAGCAGAGTCGGGGCCCGGTTAAACTATGGCTACACCTTC. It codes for CATSRVGARLNYGYTF. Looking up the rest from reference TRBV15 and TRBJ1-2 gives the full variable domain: DAMVIQNPRYQVTQFGKPVTLSCSQTLNHNVMYWYQQKSSQAPKLLFHYYDKDFNNEADTPDNFQSRRPNTSFCFLDIRSPGLGDTAMYLCATSRVGARLNYGYTFGSGTRLTVV.